The T cell receptor beta chain under discussion was sequenced for a study of T cells in Graves' hyperthyroidism and ophthalmopathy. This clonotype was found many times. Its target is unknown. Authors of the study amplified TCR beta CDR3 regions from RNA transcripts. The TCR CDR3 first-round RT-PCR relied on the HTBI primer set. TCRdb reprocessed the multiplex PCR reads with MiXCR, giving one entry per CDR3 protein. This table holds about 350,000 distinct CDR3 sequences, about 18% found once. Patients with uncontrolled infections, other autoimmune diseases, pregnancy or lactation were excluded. PBMCs were sourced from more than 9 ml fresh peripheral blood. Study observations and caveats: Researchers found most expanded thyroid clonotypes above 0.001 in blood as well. Before onset, by a median of around 6.1 months, the model predicted ophthalmopathy.

The V end lost 5 bases, the J end lost 4 bases, and 11 bases lay between the germline ends. This CDR3 is built from 14 residues. This chain joins TRBV12-3 or TRBV12-4 and TRBJ1-4, with a possible D match to TRBD1 (6 bases). The TCR comes from a woman aged 30 to 39 with Graves' hyperthyroidism that later progressed to Graves' ophthalmopathy. What was sequenced was blood. The CDR3 bases are TGTGCCAGCAGTCCCCGGACAGTTAATGAAAAACTGTTTTTT. Translating it yields CASSPRTVNEKLFF.